The following is a T cell receptor (beta chain) sequence with its context. The antigen is unknown. As for treatment: over 15 received Ad26.COV2.S at low or high dose, single or two shots; 5 received placebo; per-sample allocation not given. Samples were taken on day 63 after the first vaccine or placebo injection. Donation came from an adult in Boston who was aged 18-55 years. This entry belongs to a study of Ad26.COV2.S vaccination and SARS-CoV-2 variants. Study context: Among those in the COV1001 Ad26.COV2.S trial arm was the donor. Study-wide results and limits: Non-spike TCR breadth showed similarity between vaccine and placebo recipients.

Trimming left V 2 bases short and J 0 bases short, with 10 bases between. CDR1 and CDR2 from the germline V gene are MNHNY and SVGAGI (reference sequence). This CDR3 comprises 15 residues. Produced via immunoSEQ multiplex PCR; TCRdb's table is partial and in-frame only. The sample records roughly 700,000 clones, 70% to 90% being singletons. The clonotype comes from a person aged 18 to 59 who received the Ad26.COV2.S COVID-19 vaccine or a placebo. The chain employs TRBV6-6 and TRBJ1-1, with a tentative D call TRBD1 (5 bases). The material was peripheral blood, obtained in a trial of Ad26.COV2.S vaccine versus placebo. DNA for the CDR3: TGTGCCAGCAGTTACCCTCAGGGTATGAACACTGAAGCTTTCTTT. Translating gives CASSYPQGMNTEAFF.